This TCR beta chain is drawn from a study of blood T cell repertoires in COVID-19. While infection was still active, Seattle patients were enrolled and then followed longitudinally. The method was immunoSEQ multiplex PCR; TCRdb's version includes in-frame clones alone and lacks a portion of them. The sample includes hundreds of thousands of clones, approximately 88% of them seen just once. The CDR3 totals 14 residues. Trimming took off 2 bases at V and 8 bases at J, with 16 bases between the two ends. Germline values: CDR1 SGHRS, CDR2 YFSETQ. Sequenced input: peripheral blood. This rearrangement joins TRBV5-1 to TRBJ1-2; tentative D call: TRBD1 (5 bases). This TCR derives from a woman in her forties or fifties with COVID-19, enrolled during active disease. This CDR3 is CASSFSEGFSGYTF. Written as DNA, the CDR3 is TGCGCCAGCAGCTTTTCGGAGGGGTTTAGCGGCTACACCTTC.